A single sample is the source of the 6 T cell receptor beta chains below, sequenced in a study of tumor and adjacent non-tumor tissue in lung cancer. Three rounds of nested PCR, following a modified ARM-PCR protocol, produced the TCRbeta library. TCRdb re-called the multiplex PCR reads with MiXCR, one entry per CDR3 protein. The sample gives 60,000 to 80,000 distinct CDR3 sequences, around two thirds of which show up once; 28% is in the top ten. RNA was extracted from bulk tissue without any cell sorting. The normal lung tissue was taken more than 3 cm from the tumor edge. Specimen: distant non-tumor lung tissue. Receptor source: a woman in her 50s with non-small cell lung cancer.

This clonotype was counted many times. The chain couples TRBV6-1 to TRBJ2-1; unclear D gene. CDR3 length: 12 amino acids. With 4 bases removed from V and 8 bases from J, the gap between germline ends came to 9 bases. CDR1 is MNHNS, CDR2 SASEGT, per germline. In nucleotides, the CDR3 is TGTGCCAGCAGTGTAAGGTCGGATGAGCAGTTCTTC. Protein product: CASSVRSDEQFF.

In its sample, this clonotype was seen a few times. The gene calls are TRBV5-1 and TRBJ2-5; D is undetermined. The CDR3 consists of 14 residues. The germline V and J ends were trimmed by 0 bases and 5 bases, with 11 bases remaining between them. Germline CDR1 SGHRS, CDR2 YFSETQ. The DNA of the CDR3 is TGCGCCAGCAGCTTGGATCCGGGTCGGGAGACCCAGTACTTC. Amino acid sequence: CASSLDPGRETQYF. The entire variable domain, with the rest obtained from reference TRBV5-1 and TRBJ2-5, is as follows: KAGVTQTPRYLIKTRGQQVTLSCSPISGHRSVSWYQQTPGQGLQFLFEYFSETQRNKGNFPGRFSGRQFSNSRSEMNVSTLELGDSALYLCASSLDPGRETQYFGPGTRLLVL.

To note about this clonotype: It may be a read error: a sequence one base away is much more abundant. The chain combines TRBV10-3 with TRBJ1-1, with D perhaps TRBD1 (6 bases). The germline V gene encodes CDR1 ENHRY and CDR2 SYGVKD. This CDR3 comprises 15 residues. V was cut by 6 bases and J by 5 bases, with 19 bases left in between. The CDR3 loop is CAIRGIVLGGTEAFF. CDR3 nucleotides: TGTGCCATCAGGGGAATAGTGTTAGGGGGAACTGAAGCTTTCTTT.

As for this clonotype: An end of the junction differs from the germline gene, which may be a read error. The chain has TRBV11-1 and TRBJ2-1, with TRBD1 matching over 8 bases. This CDR3 spans 16 amino acids. Germline values: CDR1 SGHAT, CDR2 FQDESV (reference sequence). The CDR3 DNA reads as TGTGCCAGCAGCTTAGTGGGACAGGAAGGGTGCAATGAGCAATTCTTC. It yields the protein CASSLVGQEGCNEQFF.

Of note for this clonotype: At one end, the junction sequence differs from germline, possibly due to a read error. The V gene is TRBV29-1, the J gene TRBJ2-3, with TRBD1 matching 7 bases. The CDR3 has 15 amino acids. Germline loops: CDR1 SQVTM, CDR2 ANQGSEA. The CDR3 loop reads CSAEFRTGGGDTQYF. CDR3 nucleotide sequence: TGTAGCGCCGAGTTCCGGACAGGCGGTGGAGATACGCAGTATTTT.

V usage is TRBV20-1 and J usage is TRBJ2-7; D assignment may be TRBD1 or TRBD2 (5 bases each). Germline assignment: CDR1 DFQATT and CDR2 SNEGSKA (reference sequence). This CDR3 comprises 14 residues. In DNA, the CDR3 is TGCGATGCTTACCGGGACGGGGTGTCGTACGAGCAGTACTTC. As protein: CDAYRDGVSYEQYF.